This T cell receptor (beta chain) was sequenced in a study of blood T cell repertoires in COVID-19. In germline, CDR1 is SGHTA, CDR2 FQGNSA. The V end was cut by 0 bases, the J end by 2 bases, with 10 bases between. The length of the CDR3 is 15 residues. Some clones are missing from TCRdb's copy, which holds only in-frame ones; the method was immunoSEQ multiplex PCR. The sample holds approximately 110,000 clones; around 88% are singletons and the top ten take nearly 0.9%. J is TRBJ1-1 and V is TRBV7-2; D is uncertain. The TCR sequence derives from a woman aged 50 to 60 with active or convalescent COVID-19. Sequencing input: peripheral blood. CDR3 in DNA: TGTGCCAGCAGCTTAGCGATGGCGGTAAACACTGAAGCTTTCTTT. Amino acid sequence: CASSLAMAVNTEAFF. Together with reference TRBV7-2 and TRBJ1-1, the CDR3 gives the full variable domain: GAGVSQSPSNKVTEKGKDVELRCDPISGHTALYWYRQSLGQGLEFLIYFQGNSAPDKSGLPSDRFSAERTGGSVSTLTIQRTQQEDSAVYLCASSLAMAVNTEAFFGQGTRLTVV.